This is a list of T cell receptor beta chains from one sample in a study of blood T cell repertoires in COVID-19. Measured with immunoSEQ multiplex PCR; TCRdb has only the in-frame clones, and not every one. Of approximately 200,000 clones in the sample, about nine tenths were seen once. The sequenced sample was PBMCs or T cells enriched from blood (not recorded which). Receptors were obtained from a man between 18 and 35 years old with acute COVID-19. Both conserved end residues are part of each CDR3. The order of the fields is D gene, clone size, V gene, J gene, CDR3 protein, CDR3 DNA. A D gene is named only where the DNA matches it firmly. Where a row states a size, it is once, few, many or the class of an expanded clone; other rows omit it.

TRBD1	.	TRBV29-1	TRBJ1-2	CSVGQSPSIPLYGYTF	TGCAGCGTGGGACAGTCCCCTTCAATCCCTCTATATGGCTACACCTTC
TRBD2	.	TRBV24-1	TRBJ2-7	CATSDSGTSGAGEQYF	TGTGCCACCAGTGATTCCGGGACTAGCGGGGCGGGGGAGCAGTACTTC
TRBD2	.	TRBV19	TRBJ2-5	CASRPGSGKEETQYF	TGTGCCAGTAGGCCTGGGAGCGGGAAGGAAGAGACCCAGTACTTC
.	.	TRBV25-1	TRBJ2-1	CASSGSQTSSSSYNEQFF	TGTGCCAGCAGTGGATCCCAAACTAGCAGCAGTTCCTACAATGAGCAGTTCTTC
TRBD1	once	TRBV11-2	TRBJ1-5	CASSSDRVGYQPQHF	TGTGCCAGCAGCTCGGACAGGGTGGGGTATCAGCCCCAGCATTTT
.	.	TRBV10-2	TRBJ1-5	CASGTSDQPQHF	TGCGCCAGCGGGACTTCAGATCAGCCCCAGCATTTT
.	.	TRBV6-1	TRBJ2-3	CASSEAGLRTDTQYF	TGTGCCAGCAGTGAAGCCGGACTCCGCACAGATACGCAGTATTTT
TRBD1	.	TRBV5-8	TRBJ1-2	CASSFLGTGSGYTF	TGTGCCAGCAGCTTCCTGGGGACAGGCTCCGGCTACACCTTC
.	many	TRBV7-2	TRBJ2-2	CASSLSWTGVWGELFF	TGTGCCAGCAGCTTGTCGTGGACGGGAGTATGGGGGGAGCTGTTTTTT
TRBD1	few	TRBV7-7	TRBJ2-1	CASSSFHRGLDEQFF	TGTGCTAGCAGCTCGTTTCACAGGGGGCTAGATGAGCAGTTCTTC
TRBD1	.	TRBV6-5	TRBJ1-4	CASKAGQGTEKLFF	TGTGCCAGCAAGGCAGGACAGGGAACTGAAAAACTGTTTTTT
.	few	TRBV7-9	TRBJ1-4	CASSPQSGNEKLFF	TGTGCCAGCAGCCCCCAAAGCGGTAATGAAAAACTGTTTTTT
.	.	TRBV30	TRBJ2-2	CAWSPTGELFF	TGTGCCTGGAGTCCAACCGGGGAGCTGTTTTTT
.	.	TRBV11-3	TRBJ1-5	CASPSVGLGNQPQHF	TGTGCCAGCCCCTCCGTGGGGCTAGGCAATCAGCCCCAGCATTTT
TRBD2	.	TRBV11-2	TRBJ2-7	CASSSISGRADEQYF	TGTGCCAGCAGCTCGATTAGCGGGAGGGCCGATGAGCAGTACTTC
TRBD2	.	TRBV24-1	TRBJ2-1	CATSDLTSEYNEQFF	TGTGCCACCAGTGATTTGACTAGCGAATACAATGAGCAGTTCTTC
.	once	TRBV19	TRBJ1-1	CASSIARGTEAFF	TGTGCCAGTAGTATAGCCAGGGGCACTGAAGCTTTCTTT
.	.	TRBV6-4	TRBJ2-1	CASRGGGNEQFF	TGTGCCAGCAGAGGAGGCGGGAATGAGCAGTTCTTC
TRBD1	.	TRBV4-2	TRBJ1-1	CASSPDRGQVWVAEAFF	TGTGCCAGCAGCCCGGACAGGGGGCAAGTCTGGGTCGCTGAAGCTTTCTTT
TRBD2	.	TRBV24-1	TRBJ2-1	CATSEETSGSLNEQFF	TGTGCCACCAGTGAAGAGACTAGCGGGAGTCTAAATGAGCAGTTCTTC
TRBD1	.	TRBV28	TRBJ2-7	CASSLSGGYEQYF	TGTGCCAGCAGCTTATCAGGGGGTTACGAGCAGTACTTC
TRBD1	.	TRBV6-5	TRBJ2-1	CASFTGQGWNEQFF	TGTGCCAGCTTTACGGGACAGGGGTGGAATGAGCAGTTCTTC
TRBD1	.	TRBV5-5	TRBJ1-5	CASSLTGDSQPQHF	TGTGCCAGCAGCCTGACAGGGGATAGTCAGCCCCAGCATTTT
TRBD1	.	TRBV6-5	TRBJ2-1	CASRRGQGASNEQFF	TGTGCCAGCAGGCGGGGACAGGGGGCCTCCAATGAGCAGTTCTTC
TRBD1	.	TRBV7-2	TRBJ1-5	CASSLVGTGIEPQHF	TGTGCCAGCAGCTTAGTAGGGACAGGGATTGAGCCCCAGCATTTT
TRBD1	.	TRBV2	TRBJ1-2	CASRRDREDGYTF	TGTGCCAGCAGGAGGGACAGGGAAGATGGCTACACCTTC
.	.	TRBV10-3	TRBJ1-5	CAVQESGAQPQHF	TGTGCCGTCCAAGAATCAGGGGCTCAGCCCCAGCATTTT
.	.	TRBV20-1	TRBJ2-3	CSASFGSGPSTDTQYF	TGCAGTGCTAGTTTCGGAAGCGGCCCTAGCACAGATACGCAGTATTTT
TRBD1	.	TRBV5-1	TRBJ1-1	CASSSRDRDEAFF	TGCGCCAGCAGCTCCCGGGACAGGGATGAAGCTTTCTTT